These 29 T cell receptor beta chains originate from one sample sequenced in a study of T cells in Graves' hyperthyroidism and ophthalmopathy. TCR beta CDR3 sequences were amplified from RNA transcripts. The study used the HTBI primer set for a first-round RT-PCR of the TCR CDR3. TCRdb redid the calling of the multiplex PCR reads with MiXCR, one entry per CDR3 protein. The repertoire has 750,000 to 900,000 distinct CDR3 sequences, over 35% of them found once; the top ten carry around 10%. Sample: blood. Receptor source: a man aged 18 to 30 with Graves' hyperthyroidism.

This clonotype was seen repeatedly, ten times or more. This chain connects TRBV7-9 to TRBJ1-1; 8 positions match TRBD1. The germline CDR1 and CDR2 sequences are SEHNR and FQNEAQ (reference sequence). The CDR3 is 14 amino acids. The V and J ends lost 3 bases and 12 bases, in that order; junction bases with no gene match: 12. Here the CDR3 DNA reads TGTGCCAGCAGCTTTATCGGCCCAGGGGGCATATCTTTCTTT. This codes for CASSFIGPGGISFF.

Only a few counts were recorded for this clonotype. The junction departs from the called germline gene at one end, perhaps through a read error. CDR3 DNA: TGCGCCAGCAGCCAAGGGCCGACAAACACCTATGGCTACACCTTC. This gives the protein CASSQGPTNTYGYTF. This chain connects TRBV7-9 to TRBJ1-2, with D unclear. This CDR3 contains 15 residues. Germline V gene lookup returns CDR1 SEHNR and CDR2 FQNEAQ (reference sequence).

This clonotype was found many times. The chain joins TRBV20-1 to TRBJ1-2; 7 bases map to TRBD1. The CDR3 spans 14 residues. Germline CDR1 DFQATT, CDR2 SNEGSKA (reference sequence). V lost 5 bases and J lost 3; bases outside the gene matches: 9. CDR3 residues: CSALDRRRDYGYTF. DNA of the CDR3: TGCAGTGCTCTGGACAGGCGGAGGGACTATGGCTACACCTTC.

The gene calls are TRBV6-5 and TRBJ1-5; no firm D call. CDR3 length equals 13 residues. From germline, CDR1 is MNHEY and CDR2 SVGAGI. V lost 6 bases and J 6 bases, leaving 12 bases between the germline ends. The CDR3 sequence: CASSQDFSQPQHF. The CDR3 nucleotides read TGTGCCAGCAGCCAAGATTTTAGTCAGCCCCAGCATTTT.

This clonotype was observed a few times. V usage is TRBV6-1 and J usage is TRBJ1-2; D unresolved. Germline V lookup: CDR1 MNHNS, CDR2 SASEGT. The CDR3 totals 11 residues. Trimming took off 7 bases at V and 6 bases at J, with 9 bases between the two ends. The CDR3 DNA follows: TGTGCCAGCAAACATTCGCATGGCTACACCTTC. This codes for CASKHSHGYTF.

The V and J genes are TRBV29-1 and TRBJ2-1, with a weak D call TRBD1 (5 bases). Germline CDR1 SQVTM, CDR2 ANQGSEA. This CDR3 is built from 11 residues. V dropped 6 bases and J dropped 7 bases, with 10 bases sitting between them. CDR3 in amino acids: CSVATENEQFF. The CDR3 DNA follows: TGCAGCGTCGCGACAGAAAATGAGCAGTTCTTC.

CDR3 nucleotide sequence: TGTGCCAGCAGCTCGACAGGATTGCCGACATCACCCCTCCACTTT. This sequence encodes CASSSTGLPTSPLHF. The chain uses TRBV5-5 and TRBJ1-6; tentatively, D is TRBD1 (6 bases). The CDR3 runs 15 residues. V was shortened by 3 bases and J by 10 bases, with 17 bases between the two germline ends. Germline V CDR1 and CDR2: SGHKS, YYEKEE (reference sequence).

The chain joins TRBV5-1 to TRBJ1-2; D unclear. Germline V gene sequence: CDR1 SGHRS, CDR2 YFSETQ. The CDR3 runs to 13 residues. The V end lost 2 bases, the J end lost 7 bases, and 12 bases lay between the germline ends. CDR3 in DNA: TGCGCCAGCAGCTTTGAGGAGGCAGGTGGCTACACCTTC. Amino acids: CASSFEEAGGYTF.

CDR3: CASSLRRDLSYEQYF. In DNA, the CDR3 is TGCGCCAGCAGCTTGAGGAGAGACCTCTCCTACGAGCAGTACTTC. The V gene is TRBV5-1, the J gene TRBJ2-7, with D unresolved. The CDR3 length is 15 residues. Germline CDR1 is SGHRS and CDR2 is YFSETQ. Trimming shortened V by 1 base and J by 0 bases, and 11 bases separated the two germline ends.

This clonotype was seen a few times. The rearrangement uses TRBV20-1 and TRBJ1-4; D might be TRBD1 (6 bases). Germline CDR1 DFQATT, CDR2 SNEGSKA (reference sequence). CDR3 length: 15 residues. V shed 1 base and J shed 3 bases, with 12 bases lying between them. The DNA for the CDR3 is TGCAGTGCTAGAGTATTGGGGGGCCCTAATGAAAAACTGTTTTTT. This translates into CSARVLGGPNEKLFF.

This chain links TRBV28 with TRBJ1-2; D uncertain. The CDR3 sequence is 11 residues long. The germline CDR1 and CDR2 sequences are MDHEN and SYDVKM. V was pared by 3 bases and J by 5 bases, with 4 bases between. CDR3 region: CASSFQYGYTF. Written as DNA, the CDR3 is TGTGCCAGCAGTTTCCAGTATGGCTACACCTTC.

This clonotype was seen more than once but under ten times. V is TRBV7-2 and J is TRBJ2-7; TRBD1 agrees at 8 bases. From germline, CDR1 is SGHTA and CDR2 FQGNSA. The CDR3 length is 15 residues. Germline trimming cut 6 bases from V and 5 bases from J; bases unmatched to any gene: 12. The DNA of the CDR3 is TGTGCCAGCAGTCGAGCCGGGACAGGCTTCAACGAGCAGTACTTC. The encoded protein is CASSRAGTGFNEQYF.

This clonotype was observed at least ten times. CDR3 DNA sequence: TGTGCCAGCAGCTTAGCTCCTGGGACCGAGCAGTACTTC. This translates into CASSLAPGTEQYF. The rearrangement uses TRBV7-2 and TRBJ2-7; D possibly matches TRBD1 or TRBD2 (5 bases each). This CDR3 region has 13 residues. The germline V gene has CDR1 SGHTA and CDR2 FQGNSA. V dropped 0 bases and J dropped 6 bases, with 9 bases sitting between them. Full variable domain (outside the CDR3, taken from reference TRBV7-2 and TRBJ2-7): GAGVSQSPSNKVTEKGKDVELRCDPISGHTALYWYRQSLGQGLEFLIYFQGNSAPDKSGLPSDRFSAERTGGSVSTLTIQRTQQEDSAVYLCASSLAPGTEQYFGPGTRLTVT.

This clonotype came up many times. The chain has TRBV19 and TRBJ1-1, with unresolved D. Trimming removed 7 bases from V and 4 bases from J, with 13 bases in between. Germline CDR1 LNHDA, CDR2 SQIVND (reference sequence). The CDR3 is 13 amino acids. CDR3 DNA sequence: TGTGCCAGTACCGCGCCGCTGGGCACTGAAGCTTTCTTT. The encoded protein is CASTAPLGTEAFF.

This clonotype has just a few counts. V gene TRBV7-2 combines with J gene TRBJ1-5; TRBD1 aligns across 10 bases. The CDR3 is 16 residues long. V shed 5 bases and J 7 bases; nucleotides not matched to a gene: 11. From germline, CDR1 is SGHTA and CDR2 FQGNSA. The CDR3 reads CASSRRQGAPWQPQHF. The CDR3 DNA sequence: TGTGCCAGCAGCCGTAGACAGGGGGCCCCTTGGCAGCCCCAGCATTTT.

This clonotype was observed a few times. V is TRBV20-1 and J is TRBJ1-4; D uncertain. Trimming took 3 bases from V and 8 from J, leaving 13 bases between them. The CDR3 is 13 amino acids. CDR1 is DFQATT, CDR2 SNEGSKA, per germline (reference sequence). The CDR3 sequence: CSASPGEKEKLFF. CDR3 DNA sequence: TGCAGTGCTAGCCCCGGGGAAAAAGAAAAACTGTTTTTT.

This clonotype has just a few counts. The V and J genes are TRBV4-3 and TRBJ1-1; D not certain. V was clipped by 1 base and J by 6 bases, with 9 bases between them. Germline lookup yields CDR1 LGHNA and CDR2 YSLEER. The CDR3 has 13 amino acids. For the CDR3, the DNA is TGCGCCAGCAGCCAAGCTCCTGTCTCTGAAGCTTTCTTT. Protein: CASSQAPVSEAFF.

The CDR3 coding sequence is TGTGCCAGCAGCTTCTTAACTAGCGGATTCGATTTCAGCTCCTACGAGCAGTACTTC. Protein sequence: CASSFLTSGFDFSSYEQYF. The gene calls are TRBV6-1 and TRBJ2-7; TRBD2 matches 8 bases. V shed 6 bases, J shed 0 bases, and the junction held 19 bases outside the gene matches. The V gene's germline CDR1 is MNHNS and CDR2 SASEGT. The CDR3 totals 19 residues.

The V and J genes are TRBV2 and TRBJ1-6; D unclear. Looked up from germline, CDR1 is SNHLY and CDR2 is FYNNEI. The CDR3 extends over 12 amino acids. V lost 4 bases and J 13 bases, leaving 11 bases between the germline ends. The DNA of the CDR3 is TGTGCCAGCAGTGGGGAGGATCAGCCCCTCCACTTT. This translates into CASSGEDQPLHF.

This clonotype was recorded once. The genes are TRBV2 and TRBJ1-2, with 7 bases aligning to TRBD1. V lost 8 bases, J lost 2 bases, and 11 bases stayed unmatched. CDR1 and CDR2 (germline): SNHLY, FYNNEI. The CDR3 is made up of 15 amino acids. The CDR3, as DNA: TGTGCCAGCCTAGTCGGACAGGAGAACAACTATGGCTACACCTTC. Its translation is CASLVGQENNYGYTF.

CDR3 sequence reads: CASSQEDSSGANVLTF. The CDR3 coding sequence is TGTGCCAGCAGCCAGGAAGACAGCTCTGGGGCCAACGTCCTGACTTTC. This sequence joins TRBV2 and TRBJ2-6; maybe TRBD1 (5 bases). V was cut by 6 bases and J by 0 bases, with 12 bases left in between. Germline CDR1 reads SNHLY; CDR2 reads FYNNEI. There are 16 residues in the CDR3. Filled out from reference TRBV2 and TRBJ2-6, the complete variable domain reads EPEVTQTPSHQVTQMGQEVILRCVPISNHLYFYWYRQILGQKVEFLVSFYNNEISEKSEIFDDQFSVERPDGSNFTLKIRSTKLEDSAMYFCASSQEDSSGANVLTFGAGSRLTVL.

This clonotype was seen many times. This chain joins TRBV2 and TRBJ1-5; D gene uncertain. V was clipped by 7 bases and J by 0 bases, with 16 bases between them. Germline CDR1 reads SNHLY; CDR2 reads FYNNEI. CDR3 length: 16 residues. The CDR3 sequence: CASTRWGRDSNQPQHF. In DNA form, the CDR3 reads TGTGCCAGCACCAGGTGGGGTAGGGATAGCAATCAGCCCCAGCATTTT.

The CDR3 loop is CATSRDPGANVLTF. The CDR3 DNA is TGTGCCACCAGCAGAGATCCCGGGGCCAACGTCCTGACTTTC. The V and J genes are TRBV15 and TRBJ2-6; D unresolved. There are 14 residues in the CDR3. The V end lost 0 bases, the J end lost 4 bases, and 4 bases lay between the germline ends. In germline, CDR1 is LNHNV, CDR2 YYDKDF (reference sequence).

The chain employs TRBV12-3 or TRBV12-4 and TRBJ2-2; possible D gene TRBD1, 6 bases. V was pared by 6 bases and J by 4 bases, with 18 bases between. This CDR3 has 16 amino acids. The CDR3, as DNA: TGTGCCAGCAGCTTCACCCAGGGGAGTACCACCGGGGAGCTGTTTTTT. Amino acids: CASSFTQGSTTGELFF.

Regarding this clonotype: Compared with germline, one end of the junction differs, possibly owing to a read error. This chain uses TRBV4-1 with TRBJ1-5, with D unclear. Germline V lookup: CDR1 MGHRA, CDR2 YSYEKL. This CDR3 is 16 amino acids long. The CDR3 loop reads CASSQENSYSNQPQHF. CDR3 in DNA: TGTGCCAGCAGCCAAGAGAACAGCTATAGCAATCAGCCCCAGCATTTT.

This clonotype was found many times. This sequence joins TRBV9 and TRBJ1-1; tentatively, D is TRBD1 (5 bases). Germline V gene data show CDR1 as SGDLS and CDR2 as YYNGEE. V lost 2 bases and J lost 3, with 8 bases in between. The CDR3 is 13 residues long. The CDR3 region is CASSVQGDTEAFF. Here the CDR3 DNA reads TGTGCCAGCAGCGTCCAGGGCGACACTGAAGCTTTCTTT.

The chain combines TRBV9 with TRBJ1-5, with TRBD1 identical over 9 bases. CDR1 SGDLS and CDR2 YYNGEE come from the germline V gene. J was trimmed by 6 bases and V by 0 bases; bases with no gene match: 4. CDR3 length equals 15 residues. The CDR3 DNA is TGTGCCAGCAGCGTAGACGACAGGGGGGTTCAGCCCCAGCATTTT. It specifies CASSVDDRGVQPQHF.

The gene calls are TRBV25-1 and TRBJ2-2; no firm D call. Germline CDR1 is MGHDK and CDR2 is SYGVNS. V lost 4 bases and J lost 8, with 5 bases in between. The CDR3 length is 11 residues. The CDR3 protein is CASSGEGELFF. CDR3 bases: TGTGCCAGCAGTGGAGAGGGGGAGCTGTTTTTT.

V and J are TRBV12-3 or TRBV12-4 and TRBJ1-2, with TRBD1 matching over 7 bases. The V segment lost 6 bases and the J segment 5 bases; nucleotides outside the gene matches: 6. CDR3 length equals 13 residues. In DNA form, the CDR3 reads TGTGCCAGCAGCTGGGACAGCCCGTATGGCTACACCTTC. Its protein is CASSWDSPYGYTF.